These T cell receptor beta chains were read from a single sample in a study of tumor and adjacent non-tumor tissue in lung cancer. Each CDR3 protein is one row after TCRdb ran MiXCR on the multiplex PCR reads. Of 68,000 or so distinct CDR3 sequences listed, about 61% are singletons. Sequencing was done on a sample of lung tumor tissue. Receptor source: a man aged 50 to 59 with non-small cell lung cancer. The CDR3 runs from the conserved cysteine through the conserved F or W. D genes are given only for firm matches. Expanded clones are given a class, and other clones once, few, many or no size at all.

V gene	clone size	D gene	J gene	CDR3 DNA	CDR3 protein
TRBV5-1	NA	NA	TRBJ1-1	TGCGCCAACAGTTCCGGACCGGGGAACACTGAAGCTTTCTTT	CANSSGPGNTEAFF
TRBV7-9	NA	NA	TRBJ2-4	TGTGCCAGCAGCCTAGGTCCGGTCCCAGGGCTGGACACTCAGTACTTC	CASSLGPVPGLDTQYF
TRBV7-9	NA	NA	TRBJ2-7	TGTACCAGCAGCTTAGGGCAGGGTTCCAACGAGCAATACTTC	CTSSLGQGSNEQYF
TRBV12-3/TRBV12-4	NA	NA	TRBJ2-1	TGTGCTAGCAGTTTCAGGGGGGGGTACAGTGAGCAGTTCTTC	CASSFRGGYSEQFF
TRBV24-1	NA	NA	TRBJ2-1	NA	CATSVPGGNEQFF
TRBV6-5	NA	NA	TRBJ1-5	TGTGCCAACAGTTCCGGACAAACCCGAGGGCCCCAGCATTTT	CANSSGQTRGPQHF
TRBV6-5	NA	NA	TRBJ2-2	TGTGCCAGCAGGGTGAGGAGATTCACCGGGAAGCTGTTTTTT	CASRVRRFTGKLFF
TRBV12-3/TRBV12-4	many	NA	TRBJ2-2	TGTGCCAGCATTGCTAGCGAGATCACCGGGGAGCTGTTTTTT	CASIASEITGELFF
TRBV5-1	NA	NA	TRBJ1-1	TGCGCCAGCAGCTCAGCAGGGCACGGAGTGGACACTGAAGCTTTCTTT	CASSSAGHGVDTEAFF
TRBV6-5	medium-sized	NA	TRBJ1-4	TGTGCCAGCAGTACCGAGGGATTCGGCGGGGGGGGGAAACTGTTTTTT	CASSTEGFGGGGKLFF
TRBV30	NA	NA	TRBJ2-1	TGTGCCTGGAGTCCTAAGGGGAATGAGCAGTTCTTC	CAWSPKGNEQFF
TRBV6-1	NA	TRBD2	TRBJ2-7	TGTGCCAGCAGTGGAGTAGCGGGAGAGTTCGAACTGTACTTC	CASSGVAGEFELYF
TRBV10-3	NA	TRBD1	TRBJ1-1	TGTGCCACCTGGACAGGGGTGAGCACTGAAGCTTTCTTT	CATWTGVSTEAFF
TRBV6-1	once	NA	TRBJ1-5	TGTGCCAGTAGTGAAACGACTGTCCTTAGCAATCAGTCCCAGCATTTT	CASSETTVLSNQSQHF
TRBV10-3	many	NA	TRBJ2-1	TGTGCCATCAGTGAGAGCGGCTACAATGAGCAGTTCTTC	CAISESGYNEQFF
TRBV6-6	NA	NA	TRBJ2-7	TGTGCCAGCACTGATCAGGGGTCTAACCTTTACGAGCAGTACTTC	CASTDQGSNLYEQYF
TRBV6-2/TRBV6-3	NA	NA	TRBJ1-1	TGTGCCAGCAATATGGGACGGTTGAACACTGAAGCTTTCTTT	CASNMGRLNTEAFF
TRBV5-1	NA	TRBD1	TRBJ2-7	TGCGCCGGCAGACAGGGGTACGAGCAGTACTTC	CAGRQGYEQYF
TRBV10-3	NA	NA	TRBJ2-1	TGTGCAATCAGTGAGTCGCAGGACTACGATGAGCAGTTCTTC	CAISESQDYDEQFF
TRBV24-1	NA	TRBD2	TRBJ2-1	TGTGCCACCAGTGATTTCGGGCGAGCGGGAGGACATTACAATGAGCAGTTCTTC	CATSDFGRAGGHYNEQFF
TRBV28	NA	NA	TRBJ1-1	TGTGCCAGCAACCGGTGGGGCACCTCGAACACTGAAGCTTTCTTT	CASNRWGTSNTEAFF
TRBV4-2	NA	TRBD1	TRBJ2-6	TGTGCCAGCAGCCCGTACCAGGACAGGGCCCCTGTGGCCAGCGTCCTGAGTTTC	CASSPYQDRAPVASVLSF
TRBV5-1	NA	TRBD1	TRBJ2-5	TGCGCCAGCAGCTTGGGGTTGAGGACAGGGGGAGAGACCCAGTACTTC	CASSLGLRTGGETQYF
TRBV5-8	NA	NA	TRBJ1-4	TGTGCCAGCAGCTTGGACTACCGGGACATTTTGACAATTAATGAAAAACTGCTTTTT	CASSLDYRDILTINEKLLF
TRBV6-1	NA	TRBD2	TRBJ2-1	TGTGCCAGCAGTGAGGGGACTAGCGCCTACAATGGGCAGTTATTC	CASSEGTSAYNGQLF
TRBV6-6	few	NA	TRBJ2-7	TGTGCCAGCTCTAGGGATCGTGGCTACGAGCAGTGCTTC	CASSRDRGYEQCF
TRBV11-3	NA	NA	TRBJ2-1	TGTCCCAGCAGCTTAGAGCGGTCTCGGCTTGTCTTC	CPSSLERSRLVF
TRBV6-5	NA	NA	TRBJ1-6	TGTGCCGCCCACAGGGTGGGAGTAGGTTCACCCCTCCACTTT	CAAHRVGVGSPLHF
TRBV7-6	few	TRBD1	TRBJ2-1	TGTGCCAGCAGCCTAAGACAGGGCTACAATGAGCAGTTCTTC	CASSLRQGYNEQFF
TRBV12-3/TRBV12-4	many	TRBD2	TRBJ2-3	TGTGCCAGCAGTTTCCGGACGGGGCGGGAGGAGGCAGATACGCAGTATTTT	CASSFRTGREEADTQYF
TRBV6-2/TRBV6-3	NA	NA	TRBJ2-1	TGTGTCAGCACCGAAGAACGGGGTGACGGCAATGAGCAGTTCTTC	CVSTEERGDGNEQFF
TRBV11-2	NA	NA	TRBJ2-3	TGTGCTAGCAGCTTAGGGGGGTCATCTAGCACAAATACGCAGTATTTT	CASSLGGSSSTNTQYF
TRBV20-1	NA	NA	TRBJ1-2	TGCGGTGCAGAAACAGATACTTACGGCTACACCTTC	CGAETDTYGYTF
TRBV20-1	NA	TRBD1	TRBJ2-7	TGCAGTGCTACCCCCGGGACAGGTCCGTACGGGCAGTACTTC	CSATPGTGPYGQYF
TRBV2	once	NA	TRBJ2-5	TGTGCCAGCAAGGGCCCCCGGGTCCAAGAGACCCAGTACTTC	CASKGPRVQETQYF
TRBV15	NA	TRBD1	TRBJ2-3	TGTGCCACCAGCAGAGTAGGACAGGGAACAGATACGCAGTATTTT	CATSRVGQGTDTQYF
TRBV11-1	NA	TRBD1	TRBJ2-1	TGTGCCGGCAGCGCAGGGGGGACAGGGACTACTGAGCAGTTCTTC	CAGSAGGTGTTEQFF
TRBV4-1	few	NA	TRBJ1-5	TGCGCCAGCAGCCCTGGGGGTGGGAGGGGGGTTTATCGGGGTCAGCCCCAGCATTTT	CASSPGGGRGVYRGQPQHF
TRBV28	NA	NA	TRBJ1-4	TGTGTCAGCAGTTTTCGAGCCGCGACGGATGAAAAACTGTTTTTT	CVSSFRAATDEKLFF
TRBV6-5	many	NA	TRBJ1-6	TGTGCCAGCAGCACCCCGGATTCACCCCTCCACTTT	CASSTPDSPLHF
TRBV5-1	many	TRBD2	TRBJ2-7	TGCGCCAGCAGCAGGCTGGGGACTAACTCCTACGAGCAGTACTTC	CASSRLGTNSYEQYF
TRBV28	many	TRBD1	TRBJ1-1	TGTGCCAGCAGTATCCTACAGGGGCGGGGTGAAGCTTTCTTT	CASSILQGRGEAFF
TRBV4-1	many	NA	TRBJ2-3	TGCGCCAGCAGCCAAATCTGGTGGGTCTATCCTGGCACAGATACGCAGTATTTT	CASSQIWWVYPGTDTQYF
TRBV9	many	NA	TRBJ2-6	TGTGCCAGCAGCACAAACAGGGCTGGGGCCAACGTCCTGACTTTC	CASSTNRAGANVLTF
TRBV6-5	once	NA	TRBJ2-7	TGTTCCAGCAGTCGATCACGACAGAGCTACGAGCAGTACTTC	CSSSRSRQSYEQYF
TRBV11-2	NA	NA	TRBJ2-3	TGTGCCAGCAGCTTATGGGGATTATCTAACACAGATACGCAGTATTTT	CASSLWGLSNTDTQYF
TRBV6-6	many	TRBD2	TRBJ2-5	TGTGCCAGCAGTTGGGACTATCAAGAGACCCAGTACTTC	CASSWDYQETQYF
TRBV7-9	NA	TRBD2	TRBJ2-3	TGTGCCAGCAGCCGACTAGCGGGAGTGACAGATACGCAGTATTTT	CASSRLAGVTDTQYF
TRBV12-3/TRBV12-4	many	NA	TRBJ2-2	TGTGCCAGCAGTTTTCAGACGAACACCGGGGAGCTGTTTTTT	CASSFQTNTGELFF
TRBV6-6	NA	TRBD1	TRBJ1-5	TGTGCCAGAACTCCAGGACAGGGTAGCAATCAGCCCCAGCATTTT	CARTPGQGSNQPQHF
TRBV29-1	few	NA	TRBJ2-1	TGCAGTGATGGTTACAATGAGCAGTTCTTC	CSDGYNEQFF
TRBV4-2	many	TRBD2	TRBJ2-7	TGTGCCAGCAGCCAAAGTAGCGGGCCAACCTACGAGCAGTACTTC	CASSQSSGPTYEQYF
TRBV7-2	NA	NA	TRBJ2-1	TGTGCCAGCAGCCGGACCGGGACTTACAATGAGCTGTTCTTC	CASSRTGTYNELFF
TRBV29-1	once	NA	TRBJ2-1	TGCAGCGTTGTCGCCAGGGAGTCCTACAATGAGCAGCTCTTC	CSVVARESYNEQLF